Shown below are 30 T cell receptor beta chains from a single sample sequenced in a study of T cells in Graves' hyperthyroidism and ophthalmopathy. TCR beta CDR3 regions were amplified from RNA transcripts. The TCR CDR3 was amplified in a first-round RT-PCR using the HTBI primer set. TCRdb passed the multiplex PCR reads through MiXCR, listing each CDR3 protein once. The repertoire holds some 350,000 distinct CDR3 sequences, with roughly 15% as singletons. Input material: blood. The receptors come from a woman aged 55 to 70 with Graves' ophthalmopathy.

The chain employs TRBV18 and TRBJ1-6; TRBD1 might be the D (6 bases). Germline assignment: CDR1 KGHSH and CDR2 LQKENI. There are 15 residues in the CDR3. The germline V and J ends were trimmed by 6 bases and 5 bases, with 14 bases remaining between them. This chain's CDR3 is CASSLQGSNNSPLHF. The CDR3 DNA reads TGTGCCAGCTCTTTACAGGGATCCAATAATTCACCCCTCCACTTT.

This clonotype was found a few times. This CDR3 reads CASSAPRLPTGELFF. For the CDR3, the DNA is TGTGCCAGCAGCGCCCCGAGACTACCGACCGGGGAGCTGTTTTTT. V usage is TRBV7-2 and J usage is TRBJ2-2, with D tentatively TRBD2 (5 bases). Germline assignment: CDR1 SGHTA and CDR2 FQGNSA. The CDR3 has 15 residues. The ends were cut back, 5 bases at V and 5 bases at J, with 15 bases in the middle.

A few counts support this clonotype. The rearrangement links TRBV20-1 to TRBJ1-4; D gene ambiguous. CDR3 length: 12 residues. Germline loops: CDR1 DFQATT, CDR2 SNEGSKA (reference sequence). Trimming took 5 bases from V and 8 from J, leaving 12 bases between them. The CDR3 nucleotides read TGCAGTGCTCCTACGGTGGGGGAAAAACTGTTTTTT. This translates into CSAPTVGEKLFF.

The table lists this clonotype with many counts. CDR3 amino acids: CASSQGASRSYEQYF. CDR3 nucleotides: TGTGCCAGCAGCCAAGGGGCTAGCAGGTCCTACGAGCAGTACTTC. The rearrangement uses TRBV3-1 and TRBJ2-7; a weak D match, TRBD2 (5 bases). The germline V gene encodes CDR1 LGHDT and CDR2 YNNKEL (reference sequence). V dropped 1 base and J dropped 1 base, with 11 bases sitting between them. This CDR3 region has 15 residues.

About this clonotype itself: At one end, the junction sequence differs from germline, possibly due to a read error. The genes are TRBV20-1 and TRBJ2-1, with D tentatively TRBD2 (5 bases). The CDR3 contains 12 residues. Per germline, CDR1 DFQATT and CDR2 SNEGSKA (reference sequence). The chain's CDR3 is CSASGKADERFF. The DNA for the CDR3 is TGCAGTGCTAGCGGGAAGGCCGATGAGCGGTTCTTC.

This clonotype was found many times. The chain is built from TRBV15 and TRBJ2-3, with 8 positions matching TRBD1. CDR3 size: 15 residues. Germline V gives CDR1 LNHNV, CDR2 YYDKDF (reference sequence). The J segment lost 3 bases and the V segment lost 5 bases, leaving 7 bases of the junction unmatched. For the CDR3, the DNA is TGTGCCACCAGCGGGGACAGGATGTCTACAGATACGCAGTATTTT. Residues: CATSGDRMSTDTQYF.

Regarding this clonotype: Possible read error: a much larger clone is one base away. The chain couples TRBV20-1 to TRBJ2-7; 11 nucleotides line up with TRBD1. Germline CDR1 DFQATT, CDR2 SNEGSKA (reference sequence). The CDR3 has 16 residues. CDR3 loop: CSARDGDRGSRYERYF. The CDR3 nucleotides read TGCAGTGCTAGAGATGGGGACAGGGGGTCAAGATACGAGCGGTACTTC.

V usage is TRBV12-3 or TRBV12-4 and J usage is TRBJ2-1; possibly TRBD2 for D (6 bases). Trimming cost V 2 bases and J 5 bases, with 13 bases left between them. The CDR3 length is 15 residues. The CDR3 sequence is CASSLTGTYNNEQFF. As DNA, the CDR3 is TGTGCCAGCAGTTTAACGGGGACTTATAACAATGAGCAGTTCTTC.

The V gene is TRBV7-9, the J gene TRBJ2-1; TRBD2 agrees at 8 bases. The V and J ends lost 7 bases and 3 bases, in that order; junction bases with no gene match: 5. The CDR3 extends over 14 amino acids. Germline CDR1 reads SEHNR; CDR2 reads FQNEAQ (reference sequence). Here the CDR3 reads CASIPSGYYNEQFF. In DNA, the CDR3 is TGTGCCAGCATCCCTAGCGGGTACTACAATGAGCAGTTCTTC.

This clonotype has only a few counts. The genes are TRBV5-1 and TRBJ2-3; the D gene could be TRBD1 or TRBD2 (6 bases each). The CDR3 is made up of 13 amino acids. CDR1 and CDR2 (germline): SGHRS, YFSETQ. V lost 9 bases to trimming and J lost 0 bases, with 11 bases between them. This chain's CDR3 is CATRGGSTDTQYF. DNA of the CDR3: TGCGCCACCCGAGGGGGGAGCACAGATACGCAGTATTTT. Together with reference TRBV5-1 and TRBJ2-3, the CDR3 gives the full variable domain: KAGVTQTPRYLIKTRGQQVTLSCSPISGHRSVSWYQQTPGQGLQFLFEYFSETQRNKGNFPGRFSGRQFSNSRSEMNVSTLELGDSALYLCATRGGSTDTQYFGPGTRLTVL.

This clonotype has ten or more counts. The V gene is TRBV28, the J gene TRBJ1-2, with 7 nucleotides matching TRBD1. The CDR3 runs to 13 residues. Germline V CDR1 and CDR2: MDHEN, SYDVKM. After removal of 6 bases from V and 6 bases from J, the junction contained 7 bases not matched to a gene. The CDR3 nucleotides read TGTGCCAGCAGGGAGGGGGCCCGAGATGGCTACACCTTC. Its translation: CASREGARDGYTF.

This clonotype appeared many times. The rearrangement joins TRBV11-2 to TRBJ2-1, with D perhaps matching TRBD1 (5 bases). Germline CDR1 and CDR2: SGHAT and FQNNGV. Trimming removed 4 bases from V and 5 bases from J, with 12 bases in between. The CDR3 is made up of 14 amino acids. CDR3 DNA sequence: TGTGCCAGCAGCTCCAGGGTTATCGACAATGAGCAGTTCTTC. This codes for CASSSRVIDNEQFF.

This clonotype was counted many times. J is TRBJ1-5 and V is TRBV2, with TRBD1 matching 8 bases. Germline CDR1 reads SNHLY; CDR2 reads FYNNEI. V dropped 1 base and J dropped 3; count of bases not matched to a gene: 8. The CDR3 is 17 amino acids. The CDR3 sequence is CASSEVTGELTNQPQHF. The CDR3 DNA sequence: TGTGCCAGCAGTGAAGTGACAGGGGAGTTAACCAATCAGCCCCAGCATTTT. The variable domain in full, with the rest retrieved from reference TRBV2 and TRBJ1-5, is EPEVTQTPSHQVTQMGQEVILRCVPISNHLYFYWYRQILGQKVEFLVSFYNNEISEKSEIFDDQFSVERPDGSNFTLKIRSTKLEDSAMYFCASSEVTGELTNQPQHFGDGTRLSIL.

Regarding this clonotype: A much larger clone differs from this one at a single base, so this may be a read error. The V call is TRBV27, the J call TRBJ2-2; D is unresolved. The CDR3 spans 14 residues. Trimming pared 7 bases from V and 0 bases from J, leaving 9 bases between. Looked up from germline, CDR1 is MNHEY and CDR2 is SMNVEV (reference sequence). The CDR3 protein is CASIGLPNTGELFF. Here the CDR3 DNA reads TGTGCCAGCATCGGGCTCCCGAACACCGGGGAGCTGTTTTTT.

This clonotype showed up just a few times. The rearrangement links TRBV20-1 to TRBJ2-1, with 8 bases that match TRBD2. V shed 6 bases and J 7 bases; nucleotides not matched to a gene: 14. Germline V gene data show CDR1 as DFQATT and CDR2 as SNEGSKA (reference sequence). This CDR3 has 15 amino acids. The CDR3, as DNA: TGCAGTGCCTCTTCAGCGGGAGTTAGTGCAAATGAGCAGTTCTTC. This translates into CSASSAGVSANEQFF.

This clonotype was observed many times. The V gene is TRBV12-3 or TRBV12-4, the J gene TRBJ2-2; D unclear. V shed 6 bases and J shed 6 bases, with 8 bases lying between them. This CDR3 has 12 amino acids. The CDR3 here is CASSPLSGELFF. In DNA form, the CDR3 reads TGTGCCAGCAGCCCCCTGTCCGGGGAGCTGTTTTTT.

In its sample, this clonotype was seen many times. This rearrangement joins TRBV28 to TRBJ1-1, with 7 bases identical to TRBD1. The V segment lost 3 bases and the J segment 1 base; nucleotides outside the gene matches: 5. The CDR3 sequence is 15 residues long. Germline CDR1 reads MDHEN; CDR2 reads SYDVKM. DNA for the CDR3: TGTGCCAGCAGTTTCGGGGACAGAACGAACACTGAAGCTTTCTTT. Its translation is CASSFGDRTNTEAFF.

This clonotype was seen repeatedly, ten times or more. The chain employs TRBV7-2 and TRBJ2-5; perhaps TRBD2 as D (5 bases). V shed 0 bases and J shed 2 bases, with 10 bases lying between them. The CDR3 has 15 residues. Germline V gives CDR1 SGHTA, CDR2 FQGNSA. CDR3: CASSLARRGQETQYF. In DNA form, the CDR3 reads TGTGCCAGCAGCTTAGCGCGACGCGGGCAAGAGACCCAGTACTTC.

This clonotype was recorded a few times. The rearrangement joins TRBV5-1 to TRBJ2-1; 12 bases map to TRBD2. The CDR3 loop spans 16 amino acids. V was clipped by 4 bases and J by 5 bases; unmatched bases: 7. From germline, CDR1 is SGHRS and CDR2 YFSETQ. The CDR3 sequence: CASSPRTSGNHNEQFF. The CDR3 DNA is TGCGCCAGCAGCCCACGGACTAGCGGGAACCACAATGAGCAGTTCTTC.

This clonotype was observed at least ten times. The chain's CDR3 is CASSPLAGGADTQYF. The CDR3, as DNA: TGTGCCAGCAGCCCTCTAGCGGGGGGGGCAGATACGCAGTATTTT. The gene calls are TRBV28 and TRBJ2-3; 12 positions match TRBD2. This CDR3 has 15 amino acids. Germline V gene sequence: CDR1 MDHEN, CDR2 SYDVKM. Trimming at V came to 6 bases and at J to 4 bases, leaving 5 bases not matched to a gene.

The sample holds many counts of this clonotype. The V and J genes are TRBV27 and TRBJ2-3, with TRBD2 matching 11 bases. Germline V gene lookup returns CDR1 MNHEY and CDR2 SMNVEV (reference sequence). This CDR3 is 16 amino acids long. Unmatched junction bases numbered 8, after V lost 5 bases and J lost 4 bases. CDR3 sequence reads: CASSLLAGGPPDTQYF. CDR3 DNA sequence: TGTGCCAGCAGTCTGTTAGCGGGAGGGCCCCCAGATACGCAGTATTTT.

This clonotype was seen at least ten times. The rearrangement links TRBV5-1 to TRBJ2-7; 8 nucleotides agree with TRBD1. The CDR3 consists of 13 residues. Germline V gene lookup returns CDR1 SGHRS and CDR2 YFSETQ. V lost 7 bases, J lost 5 bases, and 8 bases stayed unmatched. CDR3 nucleotide sequence: TGCGCCAGCCGCCGGACAGGGTATGACGAGCAGTACTTC. It yields the protein CASRRTGYDEQYF.

This clonotype was recorded many times. The chain carries TRBV28 and TRBJ2-7; D is perhaps TRBD2 (5 bases). Germline loops: CDR1 MDHEN, CDR2 SYDVKM. There are 14 residues in the CDR3. Trimming shortened V by 3 bases and J by 7 bases, and 16 bases separated the two germline ends. CDR3: CASSFVRGRGEQYF. In DNA form, the CDR3 reads TGTGCCAGCAGTTTTGTCCGGGGAAGAGGAGAGCAGTACTTC.

This clonotype was seen at least ten times. The chain uses TRBV2 and TRBJ2-1, with 10 bases matching TRBD2. Germline V gene sequence: CDR1 SNHLY, CDR2 FYNNEI. The CDR3 extends over 15 amino acids. J lost 5 bases, V lost 3 bases, and 4 bases had no gene match. CDR3 loop: CASSDSLAGDNEQFF. The DNA of the CDR3 is TGTGCCAGCAGTGACAGTCTAGCGGGAGACAATGAGCAGTTCTTC.

This clonotype was detected many times. This sequence joins TRBV12-5 and TRBJ2-1, with unresolved D. Germline values: CDR1 LGHNT, CDR2 FRNRAP. The V end lost 0 bases, the J end lost 4 bases, and 13 bases lay between the germline ends. The CDR3 extends over 16 amino acids. The CDR3 coding sequence is TGTGCTAGTGGTTTGGTACGAGGTTTAATATACAATGAGCAGTTCTTC. Translating gives CASGLVRGLIYNEQFF. The full variable domain, in which reference TRBV12-5 and TRBJ2-1 provide the parts outside the CDR3, is DARVTQTPRHKVTEMGQEVTMRCQPILGHNTVFWYRQTMMQGLELLAYFRNRAPLDDSGMPKDRFSAEMPDATLATLKIQPSEPRDSAVYFCASGLVRGLIYNEQFFGPGTRLTVL.

The V gene is TRBV11-2, the J gene TRBJ1-1, with 12 nucleotides matching TRBD1. The V gene end was trimmed by 7 bases and the J gene end by 5 bases; junction bases not matched to a gene: 11. Germline V CDR1 and CDR2: SGHAT, FQNNGV. The CDR3 has 16 residues. Here the CDR3 DNA reads TGTGCCAGCATGGGGACAGGGGGCGCGGTAGGGACTGAAGCTTTCTTT. The encoded protein is CASMGTGGAVGTEAFF.

In DNA, the CDR3 is TGTGCCAGCACCCCTAGCGGGAGGATTTACGAGCAGTACTTC. Translating gives CASTPSGRIYEQYF. The genes are TRBV28 and TRBJ2-7; 11 bases align to TRBD2. The CDR3 is 14 amino acids. V lost 7 bases, J lost 4 bases, and 6 bases stayed unmatched. Germline values: CDR1 MDHEN, CDR2 SYDVKM.

This clonotype occurred a few times. The chain joins TRBV24-1 to TRBJ2-3, with 7 nucleotides matching TRBD2. Germline V gene sequence: CDR1 KGHDR, CDR2 SFDVKD. V dropped 9 bases and J dropped 2; count of bases not matched to a gene: 4. CDR3 length: 13 amino acids. The CDR3 bases are TGTGCCACCGGAAGCGGGGCCACAGATACGCAGTATTTT. Protein sequence: CATGSGATDTQYF.

This clonotype has ten or more counts. The CDR3 protein is CASSLSGGFYNEQFF. Written as DNA, the CDR3 is TGTGCCAGCAGCTTAAGCGGGGGCTTCTACAATGAGCAGTTCTTC. This rearrangement joins TRBV7-6 to TRBJ2-1, with 8 bases matching TRBD2. The CDR3 length is 15 residues. Germline V lookup: CDR1 SGHVS, CDR2 FNYEAQ. The trim removed 2 bases at V and 3 bases at J, leaving 3 bases unmatched.

This clonotype has only a few counts. This chain uses TRBV18 with TRBJ1-3; D is possibly TRBD1 (6 bases). With 3 bases removed from V and 4 bases from J, the gap between germline ends came to 16 bases. This CDR3 has 16 residues. Germline CDR1 and CDR2: KGHSH and LQKENI. CDR3 sequence: CASSPLQGFGGNTIYF. The CDR3, as DNA: TGTGCCAGCTCACCGCTACAGGGATTTGGAGGAAACACCATATATTTT.